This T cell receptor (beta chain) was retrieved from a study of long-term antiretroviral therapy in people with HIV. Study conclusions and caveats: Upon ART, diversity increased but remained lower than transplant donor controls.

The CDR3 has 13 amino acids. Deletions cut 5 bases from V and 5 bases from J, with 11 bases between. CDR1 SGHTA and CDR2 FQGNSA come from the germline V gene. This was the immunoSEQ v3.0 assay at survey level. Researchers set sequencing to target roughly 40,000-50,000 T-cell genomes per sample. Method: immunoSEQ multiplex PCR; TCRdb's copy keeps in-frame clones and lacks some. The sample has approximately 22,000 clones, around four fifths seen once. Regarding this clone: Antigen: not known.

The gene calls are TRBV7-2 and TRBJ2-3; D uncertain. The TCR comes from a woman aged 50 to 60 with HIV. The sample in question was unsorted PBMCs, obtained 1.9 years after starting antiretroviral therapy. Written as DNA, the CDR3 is TGTGCCAGCAGCCCAAGATTAGGAGATACGCAGTATTTT. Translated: CASSPRLGDTQYF.